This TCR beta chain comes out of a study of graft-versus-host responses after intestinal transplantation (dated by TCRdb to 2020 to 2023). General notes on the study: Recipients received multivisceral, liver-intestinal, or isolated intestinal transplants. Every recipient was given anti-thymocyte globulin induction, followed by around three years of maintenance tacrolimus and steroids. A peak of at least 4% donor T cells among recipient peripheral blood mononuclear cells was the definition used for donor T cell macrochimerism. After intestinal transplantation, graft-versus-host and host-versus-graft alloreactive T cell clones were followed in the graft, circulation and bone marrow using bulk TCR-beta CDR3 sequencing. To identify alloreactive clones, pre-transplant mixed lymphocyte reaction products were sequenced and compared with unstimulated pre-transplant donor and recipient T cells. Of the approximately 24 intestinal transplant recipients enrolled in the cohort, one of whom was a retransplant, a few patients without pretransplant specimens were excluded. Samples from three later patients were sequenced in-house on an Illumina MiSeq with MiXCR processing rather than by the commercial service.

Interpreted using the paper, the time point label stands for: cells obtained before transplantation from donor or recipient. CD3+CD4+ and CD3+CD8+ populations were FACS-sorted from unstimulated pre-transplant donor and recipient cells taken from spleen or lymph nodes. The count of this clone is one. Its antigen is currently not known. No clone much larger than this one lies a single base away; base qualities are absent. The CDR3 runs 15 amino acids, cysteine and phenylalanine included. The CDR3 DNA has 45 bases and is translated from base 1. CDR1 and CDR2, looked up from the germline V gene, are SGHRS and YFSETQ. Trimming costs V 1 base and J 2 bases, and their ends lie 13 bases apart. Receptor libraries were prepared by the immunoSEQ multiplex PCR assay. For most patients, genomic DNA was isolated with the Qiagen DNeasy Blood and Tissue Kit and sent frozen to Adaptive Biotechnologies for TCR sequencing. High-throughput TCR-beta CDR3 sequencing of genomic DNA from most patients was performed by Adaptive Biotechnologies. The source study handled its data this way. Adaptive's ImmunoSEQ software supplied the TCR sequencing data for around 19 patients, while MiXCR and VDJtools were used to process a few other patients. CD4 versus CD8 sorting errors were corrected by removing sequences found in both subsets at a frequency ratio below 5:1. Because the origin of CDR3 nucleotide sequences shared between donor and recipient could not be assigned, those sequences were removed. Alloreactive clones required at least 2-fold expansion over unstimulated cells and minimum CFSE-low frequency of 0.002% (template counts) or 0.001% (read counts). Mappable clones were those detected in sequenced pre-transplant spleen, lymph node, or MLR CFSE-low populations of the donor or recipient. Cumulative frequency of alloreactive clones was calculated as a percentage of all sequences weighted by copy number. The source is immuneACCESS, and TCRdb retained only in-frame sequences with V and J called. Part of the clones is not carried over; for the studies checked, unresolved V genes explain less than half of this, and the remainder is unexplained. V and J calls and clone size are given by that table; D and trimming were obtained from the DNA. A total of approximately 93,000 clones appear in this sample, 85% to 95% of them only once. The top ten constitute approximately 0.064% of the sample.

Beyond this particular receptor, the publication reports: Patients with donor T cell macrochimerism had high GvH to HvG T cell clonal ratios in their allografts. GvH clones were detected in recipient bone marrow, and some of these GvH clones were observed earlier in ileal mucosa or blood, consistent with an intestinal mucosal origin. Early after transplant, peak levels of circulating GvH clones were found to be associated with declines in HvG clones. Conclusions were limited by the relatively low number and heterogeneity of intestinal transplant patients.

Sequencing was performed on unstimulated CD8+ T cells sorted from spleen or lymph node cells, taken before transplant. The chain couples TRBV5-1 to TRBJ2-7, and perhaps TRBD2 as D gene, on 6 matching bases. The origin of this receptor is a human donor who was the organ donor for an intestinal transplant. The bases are TGCGCCAGCAGCTTGTCCTCCGGGGGAGCCTACGAGCAGTACTTC. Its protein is CASSLSSGGAYEQYF.